This T cell receptor (beta chain) was captured by sequencing in a study of human T cells and chemical hapten exposure. Across the whole study: Chiefly women, the patients showed alopecia areata, totalis or universalis. Points from the study as a whole: Positively correlated with patch test score were the counts of PT1 expanded TCRs. TCRs above 1 in 1000 frequency did not change with DPC sensitization. Expanded TCRs created a significantly greater count of big CDR3 similarity clusters than controls did.

A single record per CDR3 protein comes from TCRdb applying MiXCR to the RACE reads. The sample consists of under 130,000 distinct CDR3 sequences, about 10% of them appearing once. The sample holds a few counts of this clonotype. Its antigen remains unidentified. After removal of 2 bases from V and 3 bases from J, the junction contained 6 bases not matched to a gene. This CDR3 is 15 amino acids long. CDR1 is SGHTA and CDR2 is FQGNSA in the germline V gene. Time point reported: patch test 1, 2 weeks after DPC sensitization. Treatment in this sample: therapeutic diphenylcyclopropenone sensitization with weekly scalp DPC.

The receptor's source is a middle-aged woman with alopecia areata. Some clones in this sample may be carry-over from other donors' samples. This sequence joins TRBV7-2 and TRBJ2-5; 7 bases fit TRBD2. Source: whole blood, taken in connection with sensitization to the hapten diphenylcyclopropenone (DPC). CDR3 DNA sequence: TGTGCCAGCAGCTTAAGGAGCGGGGCCGAAGAGACCCAGTACTTC. Translated, it gives CASSLRSGAEETQYF.